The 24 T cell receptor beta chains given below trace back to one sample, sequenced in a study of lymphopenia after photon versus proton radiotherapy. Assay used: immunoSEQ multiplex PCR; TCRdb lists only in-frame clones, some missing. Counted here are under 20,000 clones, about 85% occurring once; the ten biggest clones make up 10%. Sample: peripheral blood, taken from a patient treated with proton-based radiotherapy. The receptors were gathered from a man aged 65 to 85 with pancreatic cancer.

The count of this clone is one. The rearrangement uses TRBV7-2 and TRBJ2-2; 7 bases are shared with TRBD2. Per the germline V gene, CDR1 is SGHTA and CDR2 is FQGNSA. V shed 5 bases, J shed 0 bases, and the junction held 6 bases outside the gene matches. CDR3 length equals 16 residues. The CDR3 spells CASSPGTNANTGELFF. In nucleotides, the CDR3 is TGTGCCAGCAGCCCCGGGACTAACGCGAACACCGGGGAGCTGTTTTTT. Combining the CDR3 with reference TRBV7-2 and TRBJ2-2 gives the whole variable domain GAGVSQSPSNKVTEKGKDVELRCDPISGHTALYWYRQSLGQGLEFLIYFQGNSAPDKSGLPSDRFSAERTGGSVSTLTIQRTQQEDSAVYLCASSPGTNANTGELFFGEGSRLTVL.

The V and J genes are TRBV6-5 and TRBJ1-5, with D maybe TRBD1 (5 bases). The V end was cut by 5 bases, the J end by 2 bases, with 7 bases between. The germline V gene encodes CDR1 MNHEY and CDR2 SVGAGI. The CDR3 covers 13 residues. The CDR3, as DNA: TGTGCCAGCAGTGGACATCGCAATCAGCCCCAGCATTTT. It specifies CASSGHRNQPQHF.

The CDR3 sequence: CASSPDPRDIQYF. The CDR3 nucleotides read TGTGCCAGCAGCCCCGACCCGCGGGACATTCAGTACTTC. The V call is TRBV5-4, the J call TRBJ2-4; possibly TRBD2 for D (5 bases). The germline V gene has CDR1 SGHNT and CDR2 YYREEE (reference sequence). The CDR3 totals 13 residues. V was trimmed by 4 bases and J by 8 bases, leaving 13 bases between them. The full variable domain, its missing parts supplied by reference TRBV5-4 and TRBJ2-4, is ETGVTQSPTHLIKTRGQQVTLRCSSQSGHNTVSWYQQALGQGPQFIFQYYREEENGRGNFPPRFSGLQFPNYSSELNVNALELDDSALYLCASSPDPRDIQYFGAGTRLSVL.

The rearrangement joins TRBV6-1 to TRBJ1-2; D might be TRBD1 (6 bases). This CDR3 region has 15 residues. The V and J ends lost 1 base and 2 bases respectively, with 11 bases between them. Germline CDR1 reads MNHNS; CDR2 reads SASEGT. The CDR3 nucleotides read TGTGCCAGCAGTGAAGTCACCGGGGGCAACTATGGCTACACCTTC. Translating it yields CASSEVTGGNYGYTF.

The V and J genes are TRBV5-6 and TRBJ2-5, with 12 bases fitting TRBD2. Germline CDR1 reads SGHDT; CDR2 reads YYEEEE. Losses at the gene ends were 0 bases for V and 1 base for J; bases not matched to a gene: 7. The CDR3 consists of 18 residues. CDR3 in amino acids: CASSLALAGGPSQETQYF. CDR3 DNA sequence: TGTGCCAGCAGCTTGGCGCTAGCGGGAGGGCCGAGCCAAGAGACCCAGTACTTC.

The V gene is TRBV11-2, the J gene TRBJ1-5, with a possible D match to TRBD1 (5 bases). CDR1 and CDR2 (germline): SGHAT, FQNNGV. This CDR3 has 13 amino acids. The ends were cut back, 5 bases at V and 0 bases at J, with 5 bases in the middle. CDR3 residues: CASSDSSNQPQHF. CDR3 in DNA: TGTGCCAGCAGCGACAGTAGCAATCAGCCCCAGCATTTT.

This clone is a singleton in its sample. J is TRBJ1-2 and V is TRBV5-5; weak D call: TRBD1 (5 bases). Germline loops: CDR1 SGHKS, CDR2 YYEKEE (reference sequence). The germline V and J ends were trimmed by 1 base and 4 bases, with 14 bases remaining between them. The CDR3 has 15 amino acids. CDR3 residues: CASSLRADGTYGYTF. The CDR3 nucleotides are TGTGCCAGCAGCTTGCGGGCAGACGGGACCTATGGCTACACCTTC.

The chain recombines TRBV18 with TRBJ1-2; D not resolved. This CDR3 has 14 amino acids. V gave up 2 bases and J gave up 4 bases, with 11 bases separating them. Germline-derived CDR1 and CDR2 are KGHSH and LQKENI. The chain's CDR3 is CASSPIQASYGYTF. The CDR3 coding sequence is TGTGCCAGCTCACCAATCCAGGCCTCCTATGGCTACACCTTC.

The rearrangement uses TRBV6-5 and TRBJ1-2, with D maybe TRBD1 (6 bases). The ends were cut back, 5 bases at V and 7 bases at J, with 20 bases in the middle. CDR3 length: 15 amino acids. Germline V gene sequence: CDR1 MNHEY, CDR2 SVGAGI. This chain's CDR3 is CASSPSRQAYGGYTF. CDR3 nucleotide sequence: TGTGCCAGCAGTCCCTCTCGACAGGCCTACGGTGGCTACACCTTC.

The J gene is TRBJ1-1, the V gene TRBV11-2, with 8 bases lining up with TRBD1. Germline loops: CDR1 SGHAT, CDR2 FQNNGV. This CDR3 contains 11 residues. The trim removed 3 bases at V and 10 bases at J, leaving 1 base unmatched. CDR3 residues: CASSFGTGAFF. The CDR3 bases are TGTGCCAGCAGCTTCGGGACAGGAGCTTTCTTT. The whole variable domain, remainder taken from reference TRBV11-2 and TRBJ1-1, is EAGVAQSPRYKIIEKRQSVAFWCNPISGHATLYWYQQILGQGPKLLIQFQNNGVVDDSQLPKDRFSAERLKGVDSTLKIQPAKLEDSAVYLCASSFGTGAFFGQGTRLTVV.

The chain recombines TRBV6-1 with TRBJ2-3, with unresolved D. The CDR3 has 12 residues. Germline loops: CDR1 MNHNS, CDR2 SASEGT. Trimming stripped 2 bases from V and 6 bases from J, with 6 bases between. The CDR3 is CASSESLDTQYF. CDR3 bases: TGTGCCAGCAGTGAATCCCTCGATACGCAGTATTTT.

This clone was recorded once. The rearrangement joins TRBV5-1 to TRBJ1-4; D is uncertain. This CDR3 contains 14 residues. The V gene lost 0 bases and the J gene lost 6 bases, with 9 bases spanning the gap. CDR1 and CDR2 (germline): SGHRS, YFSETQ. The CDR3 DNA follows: TGCGCCAGCAGCTTGGAAGGATCGCATGAAAAACTGTTTTTT. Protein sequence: CASSLEGSHEKLFF.

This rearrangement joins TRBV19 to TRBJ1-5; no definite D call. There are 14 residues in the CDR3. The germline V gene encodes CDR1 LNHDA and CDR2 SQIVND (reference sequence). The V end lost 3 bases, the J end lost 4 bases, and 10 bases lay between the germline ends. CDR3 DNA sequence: TGTGCCAGTAGTATTAATCCCGATAATCAGCCCCAGCATTTT. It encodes CASSINPDNQPQHF. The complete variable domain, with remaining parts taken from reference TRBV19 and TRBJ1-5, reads DGGITQSPKYLFRKEGQNVTLSCEQNLNHDAMYWYRQDPGQGLRLIYYSQIVNDFQKGDIAEGYSVSREKKESFPLTVTSAQKNPTAFYLCASSINPDNQPQHFGDGTRLSIL.

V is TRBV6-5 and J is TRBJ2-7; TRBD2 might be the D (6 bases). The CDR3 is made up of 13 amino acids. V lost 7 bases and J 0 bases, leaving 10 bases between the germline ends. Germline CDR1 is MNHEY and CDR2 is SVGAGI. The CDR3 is CASTQDYSYEQYF. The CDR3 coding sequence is TGTGCCAGCACCCAGGACTACTCCTACGAGCAGTACTTC.

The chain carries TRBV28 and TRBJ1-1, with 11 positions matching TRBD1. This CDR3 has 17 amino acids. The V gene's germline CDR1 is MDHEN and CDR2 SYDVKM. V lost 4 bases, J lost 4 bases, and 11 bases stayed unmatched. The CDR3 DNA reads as TGTGCCAGCAGTTCCTACCGGGACAGGGGGACGGGCACTGAAGCTTTCTTT. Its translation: CASSSYRDRGTGTEAFF.

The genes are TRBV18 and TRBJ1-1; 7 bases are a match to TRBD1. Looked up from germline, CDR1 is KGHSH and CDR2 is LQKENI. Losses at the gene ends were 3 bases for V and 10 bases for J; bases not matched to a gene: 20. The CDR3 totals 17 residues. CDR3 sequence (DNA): TGTGCCAGCTCACCCGACGGGGTTGACAGGGCCCCCTTTGGAGCTTTCTTT. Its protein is CASSPDGVDRAPFGAFF.

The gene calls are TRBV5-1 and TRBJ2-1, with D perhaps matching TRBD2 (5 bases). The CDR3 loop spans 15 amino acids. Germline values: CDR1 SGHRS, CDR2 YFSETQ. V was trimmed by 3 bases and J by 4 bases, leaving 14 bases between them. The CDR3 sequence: CASSSGFSAYNEQFF. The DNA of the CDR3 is TGCGCCAGCAGCTCTGGTTTTAGCGCATACAATGAGCAGTTCTTC.

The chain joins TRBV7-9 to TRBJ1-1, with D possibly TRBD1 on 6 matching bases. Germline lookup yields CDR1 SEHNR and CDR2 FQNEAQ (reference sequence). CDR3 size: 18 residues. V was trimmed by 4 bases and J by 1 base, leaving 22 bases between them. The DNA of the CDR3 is TGTGCCAGCAGCTCACCACAGAAGGGGGGATGGGGGAACACTGAAGCTTTCTTT. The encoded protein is CASSSPQKGGWGNTEAFF.

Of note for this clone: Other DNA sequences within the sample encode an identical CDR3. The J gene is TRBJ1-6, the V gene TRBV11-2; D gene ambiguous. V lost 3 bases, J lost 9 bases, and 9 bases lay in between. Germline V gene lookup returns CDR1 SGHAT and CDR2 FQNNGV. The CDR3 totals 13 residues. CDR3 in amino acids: CASSLDRGSPLHF. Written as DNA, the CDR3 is TGTGCCAGCAGCTTGGATCGGGGTTCACCCCTCCACTTT.

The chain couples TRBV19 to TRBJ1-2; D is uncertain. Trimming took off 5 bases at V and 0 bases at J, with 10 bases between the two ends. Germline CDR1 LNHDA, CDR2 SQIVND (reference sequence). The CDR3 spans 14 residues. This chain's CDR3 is CASSEAGTNYGYTF. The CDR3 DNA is TGTGCCAGTAGTGAGGCAGGCACTAACTATGGCTACACCTTC.

The CDR3 region is CASSLELRDHTRTDTQYF. Here the CDR3 DNA reads TGCGCCAGCAGCTTGGAGCTGCGGGATCATACTCGCACAGATACGCAGTATTTT. The chain combines TRBV5-1 with TRBJ2-3, with D tentatively TRBD2 (6 bases). V gave up 0 bases and J gave up 1 base, with 18 bases separating them. Germline CDR1 is SGHRS and CDR2 is YFSETQ. The CDR3 is 18 residues long.

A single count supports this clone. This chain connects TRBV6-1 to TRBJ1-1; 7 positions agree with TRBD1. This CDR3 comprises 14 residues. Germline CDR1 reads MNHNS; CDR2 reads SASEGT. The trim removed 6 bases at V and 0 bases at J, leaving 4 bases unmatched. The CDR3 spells CASRQQGMNTEAFF. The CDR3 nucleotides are TGTGCCAGCAGACAACAGGGGATGAACACTGAAGCTTTCTTT.

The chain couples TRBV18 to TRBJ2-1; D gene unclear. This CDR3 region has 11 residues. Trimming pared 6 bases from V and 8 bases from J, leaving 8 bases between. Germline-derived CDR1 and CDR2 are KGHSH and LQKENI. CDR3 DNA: TGTGCCAGCTCCGAATACGATGAGCAGTTCTTC. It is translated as CASSEYDEQFF.

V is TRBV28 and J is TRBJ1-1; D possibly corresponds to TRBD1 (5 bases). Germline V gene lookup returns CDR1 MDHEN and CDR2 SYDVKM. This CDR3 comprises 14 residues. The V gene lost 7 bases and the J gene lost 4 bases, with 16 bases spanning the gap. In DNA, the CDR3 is TGTGCCAGCAATCATCAGGGTGAGACCACTGAAGCTTTCTTT. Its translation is CASNHQGETTEAFF.